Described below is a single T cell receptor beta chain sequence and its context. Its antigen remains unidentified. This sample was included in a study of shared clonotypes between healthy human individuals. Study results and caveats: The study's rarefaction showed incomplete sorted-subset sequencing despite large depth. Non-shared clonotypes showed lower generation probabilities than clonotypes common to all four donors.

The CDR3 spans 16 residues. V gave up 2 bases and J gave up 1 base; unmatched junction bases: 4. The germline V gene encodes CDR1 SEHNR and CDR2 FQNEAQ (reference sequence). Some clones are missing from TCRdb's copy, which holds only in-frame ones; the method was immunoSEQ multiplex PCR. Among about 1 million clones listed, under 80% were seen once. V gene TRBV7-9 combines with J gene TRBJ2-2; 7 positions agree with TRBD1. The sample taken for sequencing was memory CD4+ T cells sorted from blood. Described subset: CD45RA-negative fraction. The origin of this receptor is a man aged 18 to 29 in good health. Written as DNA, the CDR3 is TGTGCCAGCAGCTTATTAAGGGACAGGAACACCGGGGAGCTGTTTTTT. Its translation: CASSLLRDRNTGELFF.